Listed below are T cell receptor beta chains from one sample, sequenced in a study of PD-1 blockade in classical Hodgkin lymphoma. TCRdb keeps only in-frame clones here, not all; method: immunoSEQ multiplex PCR. The table has tens of thousands of clones, about 90% seen once. Specimen: peripheral blood mononuclear cells (PBMCs), collected before the fourth cycle of nivolumab. The source of these receptors is a human donor with classical Hodgkin lymphoma. CDR3s include the opening cysteine and the closing phenylalanine or tryptophan. Fields, in order: D gene, J gene, V gene, clone size, CDR3 DNA, CDR3 protein. A D gene is named only where the DNA matches it firmly. Expanded clones are given a class, and other clones once, few, many or no size at all.

-,TRBJ1-2,TRBV19,-,TGTGCCAGTAGCGACAGCTATGGCTACACCTTC,CASSDSYGYTF
TRBD2,TRBJ2-5,TRBV5-4,-,TGTGCCAGCAGCTTGGCTAGCGGGGTCGGGGAGACCCAGTACTTC,CASSLASGVGETQYF
-,TRBJ2-7,TRBV7-7,-,TGTGCTAGCAGCTTACTCCCAGCTTGGGAGCAGTACTTC,CASSLLPAWEQYF
TRBD2,TRBJ2-1,TRBV11-2,-,TGTGCCAGCAGCTTAGAGACGGCGGGGGTTTACAATGAGCAGTTCTTC,CASSLETAGVYNEQFF
-,TRBJ2-7,TRBV12-5,-,TGTGCTAGTGGATCGATTCACTGGGTGTACTTC,CASGSIHWVYF
TRBD1,TRBJ1-1,TRBV9,-,TGTGCCAGCAGCGGTCCGGGACAGGGGAACACTGAAGCTTTCTTT,CASSGPGQGNTEAFF
-,TRBJ1-3,TRBV30,-,TGTGCCTGGAGTGTACGCCGAGGGTCTGGAAACACCATATATTTT,CAWSVRRGSGNTIYF
TRBD2,TRBJ2-5,TRBV6-5,-,TGTGCCAGCAGTTCCTCGGGGGGGCTTGAGACCCAGTACTTC,CASSSSGGLETQYF
TRBD1,TRBJ1-5,TRBV7-8,-,TGTGCCAGCAGCTTAGTCCCAGGGGGCTACAGTCAGCCCCAGCATTTT,CASSLVPGGYSQPQHF
-,TRBJ1-6,TRBV6-5,few,TGTGCCAGCAGTTACTCGACTCCAACGATGACACCCCTCCACTTT,CASSYSTPTMTPLHF
TRBD1,TRBJ1-1,TRBV6-5,once,TGTGCCAGCAGTTACTTAGAAGGGACAGGTTGGACTGAAGCTTTCTTT,CASSYLEGTGWTEAFF
-,TRBJ1-3,TRBV6-5,-,TGTGCCAGCAGCAGGGAGAGCTCTGGAAACACCATATATTTT,CASSRESSGNTIYF
-,TRBJ1-2,TRBV6-5,-,TGTGCCAGCAGTTACTCGGGGCAGTTCTATGGCTACACCTTC,CASSYSGQFYGYTF
-,TRBJ2-3,TRBV10-2,-,TGCGCCAGCACCGGGACGCCCACAGATACGCAGTATTTT,CASTGTPTDTQYF
-,TRBJ2-2,TRBV7-9,-,TGTGCCAGCAGCTTAGGGTTGTCCGGGGAGCTGTTTTTT,CASSLGLSGELFF
-,TRBJ1-5,TRBV7-2,-,TGTGCCAGCAGCCTATCCCCGGCTCAGCCCCAGCATTTT,CASSLSPAQPQHF
-,TRBJ2-5,TRBV9,-,TGTGCCAGCAGCGTAGGGGGGGTGTACCAAGAGACCCAGTACTTC,CASSVGGVYQETQYF
-,TRBJ2-1,TRBV15,-,TGTGCCACCAGCAGAGTTCCTCTCCTGGGGGGCAATGAGCAGTTCTTC,CATSRVPLLGGNEQFF
-,TRBJ2-7,TRBV4-1,-,TGCGCCAGCAGCCAACGGGCCTTAGGTCCCTACGAGCAGTACTTC,CASSQRALGPYEQYF
-,TRBJ1-4,TRBV30,-,TGTGCCTGGGCGGTAATGAATGAAAAACTGTTTTTT,CAWAVMNEKLFF
-,TRBJ1-5,TRBV10-3,-,TGTGCCATCAGTGAGTCCGGTCAGCCCCAGCATTTT,CAISESGQPQHF
-,TRBJ1-5,TRBV6-5,once,TGTGCCAGCAGGGGAGTTGGGAGCAATCAGCCCCAGCATTTT,CASRGVGSNQPQHF
TRBD1,TRBJ1-2,TRBV29-1,-,TGCAGCGTTCAGACAGGGCTTCGGTCTGGCTATGGCTACACCTTC,CSVQTGLRSGYGYTF
-,TRBJ1-1,TRBV19,-,TGTGCCAGTAGTGGGGAGGCCACTGAAGCTTTCTTT,CASSGEATEAFF
TRBD1,TRBJ2-7,TRBV6-9,-,TGTGCCAGCAGTTACCAGGACAGGGTCCACGAGCAGTACTTC,CASSYQDRVHEQYF
-,TRBJ2-7,TRBV5-5,-,TGTGCCAGCAGCCGCGCACCGGGACCCAGCTACGAGCAGTACTTC,CASSRAPGPSYEQYF
TRBD1,TRBJ2-3,TRBV5-8,-,TGTGCCAGCAGCTTAACAGGGGTCAGCACAGATACGCAGTATTTT,CASSLTGVSTDTQYF
-,TRBJ1-5,TRBV6-5,-,TGTGCCAGCAGTGGGCAGGGTGGGCAGCCCCAGCATTTT,CASSGQGGQPQHF
-,TRBJ2-1,TRBV15,-,TGTGCCACCAGCAGAGATCTGGCTGGGAAATACAATGAGCAGTTCTTC,CATSRDLAGKYNEQFF
-,TRBJ2-1,TRBV12-5,-,TGTGCTAGTGGTTTGGGTCTAGAGAATGAGCAGTTCTTC,CASGLGLENEQFF
-,TRBJ2-7,TRBV11-3,-,TGTGCCAGCAGCTCCGGCTCAGGCGAGCAGTACTTC,CASSSGSGEQYF
TRBD1,TRBJ2-7,TRBV10-3,-,TGTGCCATAAGTGAGTCCCAATCACAGGGGGATGAGCAGTACTTC,CAISESQSQGDEQYF
TRBD1,TRBJ2-5,TRBV10-2,-,TGCGCCAGCAGGGACAGGGGGGAAGAGACCCAGTACTTC,CASRDRGEETQYF
-,TRBJ2-2,TRBV5-4,-,TGTGCCAGCAGCACCTCCCCCAGCGGGGAGCTGTTTTTT,CASSTSPSGELFF
TRBD2,TRBJ2-2,TRBV4-2,few,TGTGCCAGCAGCCAAGATCTCGTTTCTAGCGGCACCGGGGAGCTGTTTTTT,CASSQDLVSSGTGELFF
-,TRBJ1-4,TRBV11-2,-,TGTGCCAGCAGTCCCGGGACCAATCTGAATGAAAAACTGTTTTTT,CASSPGTNLNEKLFF
TRBD1,TRBJ1-6,TRBV6-5,-,TGTGCCAGCAGCCCGGGACAGTTAAATTCACCCCTCCACTTT,CASSPGQLNSPLHF
-,TRBJ2-5,TRBV14,-,TGTGCCAGCAGCCAAGTCCCAGAAGAGACCCAGTACTTC,CASSQVPEETQYF
-,TRBJ2-1,TRBV29-1,-,TGCAGCGTACAGGACGGGTTGGCGTTCTTC,CSVQDGLAFF
-,TRBJ2-7,TRBV19,-,TGTGCCAGTAGTATCGGACGGCGGGCTCTCGCTACCTACGAGCAGTACTTC,CASSIGRRALATYEQYF
TRBD2,TRBJ2-1,TRBV18,-,TGTGCCAGCTCACCTCTAGCGGGGAGCTCCTACAATGAGCAGTTCTTC,CASSPLAGSSYNEQFF
-,TRBJ1-6,TRBV7-6,-,TGTGCCAGCAGCTCCGACCTGGGGGACTTTTATAATTCACCCCTCCACTTT,CASSSDLGDFYNSPLHF
TRBD2,TRBJ2-1,TRBV30,-,TGTGCCTGGATGCCACTAGCGGGAGTAAGGTTGGGACAGTTCTTC,CAWMPLAGVRLGQFF
-,TRBJ2-1,TRBV28,-,TGTGCCAGCAGCCATAGCGAGAGCAATGAGCAGTTCTTC,CASSHSESNEQFF
TRBD1,TRBJ1-1,TRBV12-5,-,TGTGCTAGTGATACGACAGGGGTGAACACTGAAGCTTTCTTT,CASDTTGVNTEAFF
-,TRBJ2-7,TRBV11-2,-,TGTGCCAGCAGCTCAACATCAGGGGCCGAGCAGTACTTC,CASSSTSGAEQYF
TRBD2,TRBJ2-1,TRBV27,-,TGTGCCAGCGGACTAGCGGGGGGGACTGAGCAGTTCTTC,CASGLAGGTEQFF
-,TRBJ2-5,TRBV6-5,-,TGTGCCAGCAGCCCCGGCCCCCTCGGGGAGCAGTACTTC,CASSPGPLGEQYF
-,TRBJ2-3,TRBV7-8,once,TGTGCCAGCAGAACGCGGAGACAGGGAGGCGAAGATACGCAGTATTTT,CASRTRRQGGEDTQYF
-,TRBJ1-4,TRBV30,-,TGTGCCTGGACCTCGGACCGAAGTAATGAAAAACTGTTTTTT,CAWTSDRSNEKLFF
-,TRBJ2-3,TRBV2,-,TGTGCCAGCACCGCCAGTGGGAGAGATACGCAGTATTTT,CASTASGRDTQYF
TRBD1,TRBJ2-7,TRBV10-3,-,TGTGCCATCACTCCGGACAGGGAAGGCGAGCAGTACTTC,CAITPDREGEQYF
-,TRBJ1-5,TRBV27,-,TGTGCCAGCAGTCCGGCACGGCTTCAGCCCCAGCATTTT,CASSPARLQPQHF
-,TRBJ2-5,TRBV7-8,-,TGTGCCAGCACCAGAGAGGGTTGGATTCAAGAGACCCAGTACTTC,CASTREGWIQETQYF
-,TRBJ1-2,TRBV5-1,-,TGCGCCAGCAGCTTGGATTTGCAAGGACATATCATTAACTATGGCTACACCTTC,CASSLDLQGHIINYGYTF
-,TRBJ1-3,TRBV18,-,TGTGCCAGCTCACCTCAGGGGACCACTGGAAACACCATATATTTT,CASSPQGTTGNTIYF
TRBD1,TRBJ1-5,TRBV5-3,-,TGTGCCAGCAGCTTTAGGGGGCTTGGACAGCCCCAGCATTTT,CASSFRGLGQPQHF
TRBD1,TRBJ1-5,TRBV5-1,-,TGCGCCAGCAGCTTGGAAGGGGGCCTCTATCAGCCCCAGCATTTT,CASSLEGGLYQPQHF
-,TRBJ2-2,TRBV5-1,-,TGCGCCAGCAGCTTGGGACAGAACACCGGGGAGCTGTTTTTT,CASSLGQNTGELFF